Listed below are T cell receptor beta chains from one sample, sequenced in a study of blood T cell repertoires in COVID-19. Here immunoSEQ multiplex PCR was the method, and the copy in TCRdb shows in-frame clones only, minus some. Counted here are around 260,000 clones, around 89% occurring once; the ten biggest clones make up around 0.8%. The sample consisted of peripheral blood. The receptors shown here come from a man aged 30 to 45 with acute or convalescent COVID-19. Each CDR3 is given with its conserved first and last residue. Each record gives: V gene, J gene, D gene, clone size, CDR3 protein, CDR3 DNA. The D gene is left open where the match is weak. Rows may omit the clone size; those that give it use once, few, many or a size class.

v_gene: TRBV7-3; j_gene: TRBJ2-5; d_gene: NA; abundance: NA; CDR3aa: CASSLTGQARQETQYF; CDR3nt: TGTGCCAGCAGCTTAACTGGTCAGGCCAGACAAGAGACCCAGTACTTC
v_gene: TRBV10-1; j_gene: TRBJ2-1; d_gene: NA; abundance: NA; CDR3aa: CASSEWSLGDEQFF; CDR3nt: TGCGCCAGCAGTGAGTGGTCTCTAGGGGATGAGCAGTTCTTC
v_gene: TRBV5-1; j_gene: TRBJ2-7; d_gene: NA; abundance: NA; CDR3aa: CASSFWIGSYEQYF; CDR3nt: TGCGCCAGCAGCTTTTGGATCGGGAGCTACGAGCAGTACTTC
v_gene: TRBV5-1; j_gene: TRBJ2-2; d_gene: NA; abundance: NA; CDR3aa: CASSERGHRVAGELFF; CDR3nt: TGCGCCAGCTCCGAACGGGGACATCGGGTGGCCGGGGAGCTGTTTTTT
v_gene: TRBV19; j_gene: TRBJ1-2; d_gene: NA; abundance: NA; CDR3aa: CASSIQSYGYTF; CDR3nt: TGTGCCAGTAGTATTCAGTCCTATGGCTACACCTTC
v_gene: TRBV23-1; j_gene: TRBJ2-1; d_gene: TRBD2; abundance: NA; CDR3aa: CASSQPERGRPGNEQFF; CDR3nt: TGCGCCAGCAGTCAACCCGAACGCGGGAGACCAGGAAATGAGCAGTTCTTC
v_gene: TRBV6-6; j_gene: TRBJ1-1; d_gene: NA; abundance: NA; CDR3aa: CASSYTGRGAFF; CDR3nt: TGTGCCAGCAGTTACACCGGGAGGGGGGCTTTCTTT
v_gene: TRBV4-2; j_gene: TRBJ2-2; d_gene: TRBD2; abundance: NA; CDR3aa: CASSQELAGSTGELFF; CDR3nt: TGTGCCAGCAGCCAAGAACTAGCGGGAAGCACCGGGGAGCTGTTTTTT
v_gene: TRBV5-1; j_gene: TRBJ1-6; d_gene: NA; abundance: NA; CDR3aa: CASSLTGQPLNSPLHF; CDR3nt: TGCGCCAGCAGCTTGACCGGACAGCCCCTTAATTCACCCCTCCACTTT
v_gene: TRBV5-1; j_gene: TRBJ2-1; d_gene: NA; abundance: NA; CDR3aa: CASSLAGGRTGVNSGKQFF; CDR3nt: TGCGCCAGCAGCTTGGCCGGGGGGCGGACAGGGGTTAATAGCGGGAAGCAGTTCTTC
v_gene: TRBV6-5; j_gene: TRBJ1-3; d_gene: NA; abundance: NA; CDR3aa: CASSYTGAGNTIYF; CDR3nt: TGTGCCAGCAGTTACACGGGGGCTGGAAACACCATATATTTT
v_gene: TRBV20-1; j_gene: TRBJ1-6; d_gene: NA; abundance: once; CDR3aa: CSARGRALHF; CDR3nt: TGCAGTGCTAGAGGTCGGGCCCTCCACTTT
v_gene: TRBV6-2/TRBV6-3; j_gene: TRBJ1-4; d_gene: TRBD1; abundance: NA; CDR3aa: CASIPSGTATNEKLFF; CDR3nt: TGTGCCAGCATCCCTTCAGGGACAGCAACTAATGAAAAACTGTTTTTT
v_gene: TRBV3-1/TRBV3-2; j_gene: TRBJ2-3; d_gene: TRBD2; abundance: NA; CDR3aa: CASSHRAGGPTDTQYF; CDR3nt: TGTGCCAGCAGCCATCGAGCGGGGGGGCCCACAGATACGCAGTATTTT
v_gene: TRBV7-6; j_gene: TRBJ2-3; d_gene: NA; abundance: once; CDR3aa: CASSPRLDTQYF; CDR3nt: TGTGCCAGCAGCCCCCGTCTGGATACGCAGTATTTT
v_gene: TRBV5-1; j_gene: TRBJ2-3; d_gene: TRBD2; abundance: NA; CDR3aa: CASSISSGGITDTQYF; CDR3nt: TGCGCCAGCAGCATCAGCAGCGGGGGCATCACAGATACGCAGTATTTT
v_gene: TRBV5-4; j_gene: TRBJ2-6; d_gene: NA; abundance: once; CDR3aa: CASSLFSIGANVLTF; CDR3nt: TGTGCCAGCAGCTTGTTCAGTATTGGGGCCAACGTCCTGACTTTC
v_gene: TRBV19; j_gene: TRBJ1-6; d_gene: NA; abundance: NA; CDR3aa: CASSIVPWANSPLHF; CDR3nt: TGTGCCAGTAGTATAGTCCCCTGGGCAAATTCACCCCTCCACTTT
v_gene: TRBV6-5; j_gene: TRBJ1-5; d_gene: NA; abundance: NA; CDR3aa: CASSYVSHSNQPQHF; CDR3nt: TGTGCCAGCAGTTACGTGTCCCATAGCAATCAGCCCCAGCATTTT
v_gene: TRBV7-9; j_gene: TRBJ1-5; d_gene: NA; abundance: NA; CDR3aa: CASSLGAGSGGNQPQHF; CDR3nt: TGTGCCAGCAGCTTAGGGGCGGGTTCCGGAGGCAATCAGCCCCAGCATTTT
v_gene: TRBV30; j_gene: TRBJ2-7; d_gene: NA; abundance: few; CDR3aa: CAWSDRAYEQYF; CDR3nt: TGTGCCTGGAGTGACAGAGCCTACGAGCAGTACTTC
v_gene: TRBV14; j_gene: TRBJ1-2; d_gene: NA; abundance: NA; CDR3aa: CASRGRIGYGYTF; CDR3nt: TGTGCCAGCAGGGGGAGAATCGGCTATGGCTACACCTTC
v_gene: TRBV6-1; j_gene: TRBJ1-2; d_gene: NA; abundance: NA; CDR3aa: CASSEDGRGNYGYTF; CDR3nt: TGTGCCAGCAGTGAAGACGGCAGGGGTAACTATGGCTACACCTTC
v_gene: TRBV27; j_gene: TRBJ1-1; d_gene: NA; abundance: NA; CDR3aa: CASSLSQGSTEAFF; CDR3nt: TGTGCCAGCAGTTTATCGCAGGGGAGCACTGAAGCTTTCTTT
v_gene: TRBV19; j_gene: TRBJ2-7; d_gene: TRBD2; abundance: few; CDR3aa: CASSRTSASYEQYF; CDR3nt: TGTGCCAGTAGTCGGACTAGCGCCAGTTACGAGCAGTACTTC
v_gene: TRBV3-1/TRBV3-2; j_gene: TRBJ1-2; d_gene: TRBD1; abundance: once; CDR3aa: CASSQAPGTGAYGYTF; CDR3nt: TGTGCCAGCAGCCAAGCCCCCGGGACAGGGGCCTATGGCTACACCTTC
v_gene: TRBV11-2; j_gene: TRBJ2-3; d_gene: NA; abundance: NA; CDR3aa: CASSRGIAQYF; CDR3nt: TGTGCCAGCAGCAGGGGAATAGCGCAGTATTTT
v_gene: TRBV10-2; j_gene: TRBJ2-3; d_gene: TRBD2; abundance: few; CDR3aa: CATRRGLTSGGRSTDTQYF; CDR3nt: TGCGCCACCAGGAGGGGGCTGACTAGCGGGGGGCGTAGCACAGATACGCAGTATTTT
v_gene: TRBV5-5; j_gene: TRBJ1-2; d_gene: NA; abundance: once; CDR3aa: CASRGQNYGYTF; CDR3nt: TGTGCCAGCAGGGGACAAAACTATGGCTACACCTTC
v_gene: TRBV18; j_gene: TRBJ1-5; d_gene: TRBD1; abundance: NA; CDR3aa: CASSPNTGTGRDQPQHF; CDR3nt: TGTGCCAGCTCACCCAATACCGGGACAGGGAGGGATCAGCCCCAGCATTTT
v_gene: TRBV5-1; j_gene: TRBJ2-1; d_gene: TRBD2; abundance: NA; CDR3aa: CASSFILAGGGNEQFF; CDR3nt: TGCGCCAGCAGCTTCATACTAGCGGGGGGAGGCAATGAGCAGTTCTTC
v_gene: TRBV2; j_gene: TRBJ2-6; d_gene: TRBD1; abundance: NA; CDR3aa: CASSDLKGAGANVLTF; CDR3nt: TGTGCCAGCAGTGATCTTAAGGGGGCCGGGGCCAACGTCCTGACTTTC
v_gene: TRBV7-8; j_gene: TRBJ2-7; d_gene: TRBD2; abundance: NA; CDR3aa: CASSRLEGLEQYF; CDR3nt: TGTGCCAGCAGCCGCCTGGAGGGACTAGAGCAGTACTTC
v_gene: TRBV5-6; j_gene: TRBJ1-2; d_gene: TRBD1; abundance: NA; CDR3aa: CASSVGVTGGLYSNYGYTF; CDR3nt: TGTGCCAGCAGCGTGGGGGTTACAGGGGGCCTTTACTCTAACTATGGCTACACCTTC
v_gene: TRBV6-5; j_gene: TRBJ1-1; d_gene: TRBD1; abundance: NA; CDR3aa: CASILRGTEAFF; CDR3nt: TGTGCCAGCATACTCAGGGGGACTGAAGCTTTCTTT
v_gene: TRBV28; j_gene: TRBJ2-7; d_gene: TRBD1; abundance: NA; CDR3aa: CASSLLLTGDGSYEQYF; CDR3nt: TGTGCCAGCAGTTTATTGTTGACAGGGGATGGGTCCTACGAGCAGTACTTC
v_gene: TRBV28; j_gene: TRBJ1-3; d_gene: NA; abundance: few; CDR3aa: CASSLLQGPTSGNTIYF; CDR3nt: TGTGCCAGCAGTTTACTCCAGGGCCCGACCTCTGGAAACACCATATATTTT
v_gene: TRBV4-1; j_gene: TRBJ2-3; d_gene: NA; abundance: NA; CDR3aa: CASSQARPTDTQYF; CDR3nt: TGCGCCAGCAGCCAAGCCCGTCCGACAGATACGCAGTATTTT
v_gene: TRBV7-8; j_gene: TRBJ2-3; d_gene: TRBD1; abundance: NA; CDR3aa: CASIQNRGDTQYF; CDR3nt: TGTGCCAGCATCCAAAACAGGGGAGATACGCAGTATTTT
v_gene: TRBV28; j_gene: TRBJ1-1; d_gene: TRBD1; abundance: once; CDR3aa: CASGPPTGVMAEAFF; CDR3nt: TGTGCCAGCGGGCCCCCGACAGGGGTGATGGCTGAAGCTTTCTTT
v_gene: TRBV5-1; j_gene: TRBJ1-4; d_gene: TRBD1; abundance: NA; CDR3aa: CASSPTGLVNEKLFF; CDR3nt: TGCGCCAGCAGCCCGACAGGGTTGGTTAATGAAAAACTGTTTTTT
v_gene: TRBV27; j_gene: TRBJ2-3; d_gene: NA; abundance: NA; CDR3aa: CASIRGLAQYF; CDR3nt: TGTGCCAGCATTAGGGGGTTGGCGCAGTATTTT
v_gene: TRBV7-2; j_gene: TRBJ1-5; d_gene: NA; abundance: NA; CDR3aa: CASSPYVNQPQHF; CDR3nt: TGTGCCAGCAGCCCCTACGTCAATCAGCCCCAGCATTTT
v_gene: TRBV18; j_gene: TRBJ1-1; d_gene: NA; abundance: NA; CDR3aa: CASSPNGGPLRTEAFF; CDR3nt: TGTGCCAGCTCACCAAACGGGGGGCCCTTACGCACTGAAGCTTTCTTT
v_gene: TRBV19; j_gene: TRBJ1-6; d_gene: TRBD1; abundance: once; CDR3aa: CASSPQGVTGNSPLHF; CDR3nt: TGTGCCAGTAGTCCTCAGGGGGTAACGGGTAATTCACCCCTCCACTTT
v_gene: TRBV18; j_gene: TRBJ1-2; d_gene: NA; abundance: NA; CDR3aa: CASSPLDSYGYTF; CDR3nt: TGTGCCAGCTCACCCCTTGACTCTTATGGCTACACCTTC
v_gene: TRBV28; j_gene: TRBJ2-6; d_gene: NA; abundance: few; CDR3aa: CASRGAPFSSGANVLTF; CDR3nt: TGTGCCAGCAGGGGGGCCCCTTTCAGCTCTGGGGCCAACGTCCTGACTTTC
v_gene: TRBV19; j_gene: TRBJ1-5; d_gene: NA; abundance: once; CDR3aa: CATSGYSNQPQHF; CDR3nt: TGTGCCACCTCAGGGTATAGCAATCAGCCCCAGCATTTT
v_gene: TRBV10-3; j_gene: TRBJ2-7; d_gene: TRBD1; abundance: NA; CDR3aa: CAIGQGVNEQYF; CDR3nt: TGTGCCATAGGACAGGGCGTCAACGAGCAGTACTTC
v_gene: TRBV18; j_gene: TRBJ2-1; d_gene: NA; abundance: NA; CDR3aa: CASSPIDSENEQFF; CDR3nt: TGTGCCAGCTCACCGATAGACTCTGAAAATGAGCAGTTCTTC
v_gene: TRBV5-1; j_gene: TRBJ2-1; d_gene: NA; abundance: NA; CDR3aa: CASSLERAGPREQFF; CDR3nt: TGCGCCAGCAGCTTGGAAAGGGCGGGACCTCGTGAGCAGTTCTTC
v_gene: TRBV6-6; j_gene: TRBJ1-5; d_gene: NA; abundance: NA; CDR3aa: CATSPQGRNQPQHF; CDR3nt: TGTGCCACCAGCCCCCAGGGTCGGAATCAGCCCCAGCATTTT
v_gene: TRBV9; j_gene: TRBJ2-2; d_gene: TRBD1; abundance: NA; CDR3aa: CASSVVPLGQGYGELFF; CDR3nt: TGTGCCAGCAGCGTGGTCCCCCTGGGACAGGGGTACGGGGAGCTGTTTTTT
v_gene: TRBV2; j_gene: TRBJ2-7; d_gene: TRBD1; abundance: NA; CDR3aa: CASSERDRVGDEQYF; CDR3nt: TGTGCCAGCAGTGAAAGGGACAGGGTAGGGGACGAGCAGTACTTC
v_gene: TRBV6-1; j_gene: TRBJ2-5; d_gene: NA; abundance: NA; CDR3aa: CASSEWQNQETQYF; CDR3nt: TGTGCCAGCAGTGAATGGCAGAACCAAGAGACCCAGTACTTC
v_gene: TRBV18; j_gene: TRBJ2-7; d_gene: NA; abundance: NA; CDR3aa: CASSVTGSYEQYF; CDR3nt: TGTGCCAGCTCCGTGACAGGTTCCTACGAGCAGTACTTC
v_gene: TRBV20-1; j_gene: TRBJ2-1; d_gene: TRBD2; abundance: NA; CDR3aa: CSASRGDEQFF; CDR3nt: TGCAGTGCTAGCCGGGGGGATGAGCAGTTCTTC